This T cell receptor (beta chain) was profiled in a study of blood T cell dynamics during melanoma immunotherapy. Time point here: week 3, after first cycle of checkpoint inhibitor. This CDR3 is built from 14 residues. From germline, CDR1 is SGHRS and CDR2 YFSETQ. V gave up 4 bases and J gave up 8 bases, with 13 bases separating them. TCRdb's copy holds only in-frame clones and misses some; the assay was immunoSEQ multiplex PCR. The sample yields roughly 30,000 clones, over 80% seen once. This sequence originates from a human donor with melanoma. The chain employs TRBV5-1 and TRBJ1-6; possibly TRBD1 for D (6 bases). The specimen comprised blood, sampled from a patient treated with checkpoint blockade. The CDR3 reads CASSQGTIDSPLHF. In DNA form, the CDR3 reads TGCGCCAGCAGCCAGGGGACCATAGATTCACCCCTCCACTTT.